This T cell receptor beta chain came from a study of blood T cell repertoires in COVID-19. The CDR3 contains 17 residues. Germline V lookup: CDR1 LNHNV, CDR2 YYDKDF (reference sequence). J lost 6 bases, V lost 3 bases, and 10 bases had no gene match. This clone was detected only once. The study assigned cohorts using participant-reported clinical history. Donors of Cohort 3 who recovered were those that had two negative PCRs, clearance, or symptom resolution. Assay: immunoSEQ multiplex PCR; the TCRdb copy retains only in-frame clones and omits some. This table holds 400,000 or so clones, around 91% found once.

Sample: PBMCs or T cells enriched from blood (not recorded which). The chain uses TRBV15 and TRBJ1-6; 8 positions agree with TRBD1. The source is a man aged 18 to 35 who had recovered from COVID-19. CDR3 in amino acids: CATSRGGQGIINSPLHF. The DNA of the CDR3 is TGTGCCACCAGCAGGGGCGGACAGGGAATAATTAATTCACCCCTCCACTTT. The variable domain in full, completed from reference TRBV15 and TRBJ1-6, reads DAMVIQNPRYQVTQFGKPVTLSCSQTLNHNVMYWYQQKSSQAPKLLFHYYDKDFNNEADTPDNFQSRRPNTSFCFLDIRSPGLGDTAMYLCATSRGGQGIINSPLHFGNGTRLTVT.